Included here is one T cell receptor beta chain sequence, with context. What it recognizes is unknown. J was trimmed by 7 bases and V by 0 bases; bases with no gene match: 2. This CDR3 is built from 15 residues. Germline V gene data show CDR1 as SGHRS and CDR2 as YFSETQ. The whole isolated RNA underwent reverse transcription, so sequencing captured expressed TCRB transcripts. The protocol was immunoSEQ multiplex PCR, while the TCRdb copy is restricted to in-frame clones and leaves out a portion. The data show almost 350,000 clones, around 20% seen once. The data stem from a study of beta chain features in type 1 diabetes. Study-level points and caveats: The naive, central memory and Treg TCRB repertoires looked more alike in patients than they did in healthy donors.

The chain carries TRBV5-1 and TRBJ2-1; 12 bases align to TRBD2. Sequencing was done on a sample of naive CD4+ T cells from blood. The clonotype was recovered from a woman between 18 and 29 years old in good health. The CDR3 sequence is CASSLDGLAGNEQFF. The CDR3 DNA follows: TGCGCCAGCAGCTTGGATGGACTAGCGGGGAATGAGCAGTTCTTC.